The 9 T cell receptor beta chains below all came from one sample that was sequenced in a study of cytomegalovirus exposure and HLA in healthy donors (dated by TCRdb to the late 2010s). Library preparation was by the immunoSEQ multiplex PCR assay. For the multiplex PCR, a mixture combining 60 forward primers for TCR Vbeta segments and 13 reverse primers for TCR Jbeta segments was used. As stored in TCRdb, this immuneACCESS dataset retains in-frame rearrangements with V and J assigned. A fraction of the clones does not appear; measured against another copy, unresolved V genes explain less than half of the discrepancy, and the remainder lacks a known reason. The sample table lists under 75,000 clones, 86% of them with a count of one. The ten largest clones represent roughly 2% of the sample. Sequencing input: PBMCs. The source of these receptors is a woman aged 25-40 years in good health and CMV-seronegative.

About this clone: Mismatch with germline at one junction end may stem from a read error. The genes are TRBV7-9 and TRBJ1-1, with 8 positions matching TRBD1. CDR1 and CDR2 (germline): SEHNR, FQNEAQ (reference sequence). The CDR3 spans 16 residues. The CDR3 spells CSSSLYRGSLNTEAFF. The CDR3 DNA sequence: TGTTCCAGCAGCTTGTACAGGGGGAGCTTGAACACTGAAGCTTTCTTT. The variable domain in full, completed from reference TRBV7-9 and TRBJ1-1, reads DTGVSQNPRHKITKRGQNVTFRCDPISEHNRLYWYRQTLGQGPEFLTYFQNEAQLEKSRLLSDRFSAERPKGSFSTLEIQRTEQGDSAMYLCSSSLYRGSLNTEAFFGQGTRLTVV.

This clone was seen more than once but under ten times. The chain has TRBV4-3 and TRBJ2-2; 10 bases map to TRBD2. J was trimmed by 7 bases and V by 7 bases; bases with no gene match: 12. The germline CDR1 and CDR2 sequences are LGHNA and YSLEER. This CDR3 region has 16 residues. The CDR3 here is CASNTFLAGEGGELFF. CDR3 nucleotide sequence: TGCGCCAGCAACACCTTCCTAGCGGGAGAGGGCGGGGAGCTGTTTTTT.

The chain combines TRBV4-2 with TRBJ2-7; 8 bases map to TRBD2. V lost 5 bases and J lost 8; bases outside the gene matches: 20. Looked up from germline, CDR1 is LGHNA and CDR2 is YNFKEQ. The CDR3 spans 17 residues. Here the CDR3 reads CASSYGGGTRRRLQQYF. CDR3 bases: TGTGCCAGCAGCTACGGCGGAGGGACTAGAAGACGACTCCAGCAGTACTTC.

This clone was recorded a few times. The CDR3 DNA is TGTGCCAGTAACCTACGGTCAGGGGGCGGGAATGGCTACACCTTC. This gives the protein CASNLRSGGGNGYTF. The chain couples TRBV19 to TRBJ1-2; 8 bases fit TRBD1. The CDR3 is made up of 15 amino acids. The V gene's germline CDR1 is LNHDA and CDR2 SQIVND (reference sequence). V trimming: 7 bases; J trimming: 6 bases; junction bases outside the gene matches: 13.

This clone was observed a single time. The rearrangement uses TRBV7-6 and TRBJ2-1; TRBD1 matches 11 bases. V was pared by 5 bases and J by 6 bases, with 9 bases of the junction left unmatched. The CDR3 spans 16 residues. Germline V gives CDR1 SGHVS, CDR2 FNYEAQ. CDR3 nucleotides: TGTGCCAGCAGCACTGGGACAGGGGGGATGCGCAATGAGCAGTTCTTC. Amino acid sequence: CASSTGTGGMRNEQFF.

The chain combines TRBV30 with TRBJ1-5; D possibly corresponds to TRBD1 (6 bases). Trimming cost V 2 bases and J 6 bases, with 17 bases left between them. Germline CDR1 GTSNPN, CDR2 SVGIG (reference sequence). The CDR3 extends over 15 amino acids. CDR3 in amino acids: CAWSRMGASRQPQHF. The DNA of the CDR3 is TGTGCCTGGAGTCGGATGGGGGCCAGCCGTCAGCCCCAGCATTTT.

The chain joins TRBV5-5 to TRBJ2-7; 8 positions match TRBD1. Germline loops: CDR1 SGHKS, CDR2 YYEKEE (reference sequence). The CDR3 is made up of 14 amino acids. J gave up 2 bases and V 0 bases, and 1 base lay outside the gene matches. Here the CDR3 reads CASSLAQGAYEQYF. CDR3 sequence (DNA): TGTGCCAGCAGCTTGGCACAGGGGGCCTACGAGCAGTACTTC.

This clone was found a few times. The V gene is TRBV6-6, the J gene TRBJ2-5; 16 positions match TRBD2. Germline values: CDR1 MNHNY, CDR2 SVGAGI (reference sequence). The CDR3 covers 16 residues. Germline trimming cut 5 bases from V and 5 bases from J; bases unmatched to any gene: 5. The DNA for the CDR3 is TGTGCCAGCAGTGTTGGGACTAGCGGGAGGGTGGAGACCCAGTACTTC. Translation: CASSVGTSGRVETQYF.

The genes are TRBV10-3 and TRBJ1-1; TRBD1 matches at 10 bases. Germline V CDR1 and CDR2: ENHRY, SYGVKD. V trimming: 6 bases; J trimming: 4 bases; junction bases outside the gene matches: 5. The CDR3 is 14 residues long. The CDR3 DNA follows: TGTGCCATCAGGGGGGACAGGGGAGGCACTGAAGCTTTCTTT. Translated, it gives CAIRGDRGGTEAFF.